Below are 16 T cell receptor beta chains sequenced from a single sample in a study of molecular identifiers for immune sequencing clone quantification. MiXCR, run by TCRdb on the PCR reads, gives a single entry per CDR3 protein. The table records 490,000 or so distinct CDR3 sequences, about 20% of them present only once. The source material was naive CD8+ T cells from blood, with Jurkat cell RNA spiked in. Regarding subset: FACS-sorted CD8+CD4-CCR7+CD45RA+ naive T cells. All receptors derive from a human donor in good health. Some libraries in this study had Jurkat cell RNA spiked in.

Details on this clonotype: Being one base from a much bigger clone, this may be a read error. The chain employs TRBV4-1 and TRBJ2-3; no clear D. This CDR3 is built from 13 residues. Per germline, CDR1 MGHRA and CDR2 YSYEKL. Deletions cut 4 bases from V and 10 bases from J, with 15 bases between. CDR3 sequence reads: CASSRLVLDAQYF. DNA for the CDR3: TGCGCCAGCAGCCGATTAGTCCTCGATGCGCAGTATTTT.

The chain links TRBV27 to TRBJ2-6; 7 positions match TRBD2. CDR1 and CDR2 from the germline V gene are MNHEY and SMNVEV (reference sequence). CDR3 length: 19 residues. The ends lost 3 bases at V and 1 base at J; junction bases unmatched: 12. CDR3 nucleotide sequence: TGTGCCAGCAGTTTGTGGGGGGAGGGGATACGATCTGGGGCCAACGTCCTGACTTTC. It encodes CASSLWGEGIRSGANVLTF.

Note on this clonotype: With a much larger clone just one base away, this may be a read error. The chain employs TRBV9 and TRBJ1-1, with D unclear. The V gene lost 0 bases and the J gene lost 4 bases, with 10 bases spanning the gap. CDR3 size: 14 residues. The germline gives CDR1 SGDLS, CDR2 YYNGEE. CDR3 DNA: TGTGCCAGCAGCGTAGGAGGGAGTACCACTGAAGCTTTCTTT. Amino acids: CASSVGGSTTEAFF. Full variable domain (outside the CDR3, taken from reference TRBV9 and TRBJ1-1): DSGVTQTPKHLITATGQRVTLRCSPRSGDLSVYWYQQSLDQGLQFLIQYYNGEERAKGNILERFSAQQFPDLHSELNLSSLELGDSALYFCASSVGGSTTEAFFGQGTRLTVV.

This clonotype was observed a few times. This rearrangement joins TRBV4-2 to TRBJ1-2, with TRBD1 matching 9 bases. CDR3 size: 16 residues. From germline, CDR1 is LGHNA and CDR2 YNFKEQ. J gave up 5 bases and V 1 base, and 8 bases lay outside the gene matches. CDR3 coding DNA: TGTGCCAGCAGCCAAGCGGACAGGGGTTTATGGTATGGCTACACCTTC. Translating gives CASSQADRGLWYGYTF.

The chain joins TRBV7-9 to TRBJ2-7; D tentatively fits TRBD1 or TRBD2 (5 bases each). The V and J ends lost 5 bases and 7 bases respectively, with 15 bases between them. The CDR3 consists of 13 residues. Germline CDR1 is SEHNR and CDR2 is FQNEAQ (reference sequence). In DNA form, the CDR3 reads TGTGCCAGCAGCCTCGGGGCGCTTTCGGAGCAGTACTTC. Protein sequence: CASSLGALSEQYF. Together with reference TRBV7-9 and TRBJ2-7, the CDR3 gives the full variable domain: DTGVSQNPRHKITKRGQNVTFRCDPISEHNRLYWYRQTLGQGPEFLTYFQNEAQLEKSRLLSDRFSAERPKGSFSTLEIQRTEQGDSAMYLCASSLGALSEQYFGPGTRLTVT.

This chain joins TRBV7-9 and TRBJ2-2, with 9 bases lining up with TRBD2. J was trimmed by 6 bases and V by 6 bases; bases with no gene match: 11. This CDR3 has 16 residues. The germline CDR1 and CDR2 sequences are SEHNR and FQNEAQ (reference sequence). This CDR3 is CASSSPGLAVPGELFF. CDR3 sequence (DNA): TGTGCCAGCAGTTCCCCGGGACTAGCCGTCCCCGGGGAGCTGTTTTTT.

The genes are TRBV5-1 and TRBJ1-1; D is unclear. Trimming took 5 bases from V and 8 from J, leaving 10 bases between them. Germline assignment: CDR1 SGHRS and CDR2 YFSETQ. The CDR3 has 11 residues. The CDR3 DNA reads TGCGCCAGCAGTTGGAACGGGGAAGCTTTCTTT. Protein: CASSWNGEAFF.

Regarding this clonotype: A single base separates this from a much larger clone, so it may be a read error. The chain has TRBV4-3 and TRBJ2-7; the D is unclear. Germline V gene lookup returns CDR1 LGHNA and CDR2 YSLEER. The length of the CDR3 is 16 residues. V was pared by 0 bases and J by 3 bases, with 15 bases between. The CDR3 coding sequence is TGCGCCAGCAGCCAAGATGTTCTAGTGGGATACTACGAGCAGTACTTC. This codes for CASSQDVLVGYYEQYF.

This clonotype was seen a handful of times. This chain connects TRBV15 to TRBJ2-1; TRBD1 might be the D (6 bases). The ends were cut back, 0 bases at V and 15 bases at J, with 12 bases in the middle. The CDR3 loop spans 12 amino acids. Germline V lookup: CDR1 LNHNV, CDR2 YYDKDF (reference sequence). CDR3 bases: TGTGCCACCAGCAGAGAAGGGGGTGGTTTGTTCTTC. Translating gives CATSREGGGLFF.

This clonotype occurred many times. The gene calls are TRBV29-1 and TRBJ2-3; D is undetermined. V was shortened by 2 bases and J by 2 bases, with 11 bases between the two germline ends. The germline CDR1 and CDR2 sequences are SQVTM and ANQGSEA. This CDR3 is built from 14 residues. The CDR3: CSVEIRSNTDTQYF. CDR3 nucleotides: TGCAGCGTTGAAATAAGATCCAACACAGATACGCAGTATTTT.

This clonotype showed up just a few times. The V and J genes are TRBV24-1 and TRBJ1-1; possibly TRBD1 for D (5 bases). The CDR3 is 13 residues long. V was cut by 8 bases and J by 4 bases, with 13 bases left in between. Germline loops: CDR1 KGHDR, CDR2 SFDVKD. The CDR3 nucleotides are TGTGCCACCAAAGAGACAGTTGGCACTGAAGCTTTCTTT. Translated, it gives CATKETVGTEAFF.

This clonotype was counted between two and nine times. This sequence joins TRBV3-1 and TRBJ2-7; D possibly uses TRBD1 or TRBD2 (6 bases each). Trimming left V 0 bases short and J 3 bases short, with 15 bases between. The length of the CDR3 is 16 residues. Germline loops: CDR1 LGHDT, CDR2 YNNKEL (reference sequence). CDR3 nucleotide sequence: TGTGCCAGCAGCCAAGATTCACCCGGGGGCATCTACGAGCAGTACTTC. The encoded protein is CASSQDSPGGIYEQYF.

The chain recombines TRBV21-1 with TRBJ1-1. TRBV21-1 has pseudogene status. This CDR3 has 15 residues. Here the CDR3 DNA reads TGTGCCAGCAGCAAAGGCATTGCACAGAACACTGAAGCTTTCTTT. This translates into CASSKGIAQNTEAFF.

This clonotype was seen only a few times. This chain links TRBV5-1 with TRBJ2-7; D possibly corresponds to TRBD1 (6 bases). The CDR3 loop spans 17 amino acids. V gave up 2 bases and J gave up 1 base, with 19 bases separating them. Germline V gene data show CDR1 as SGHRS and CDR2 as YFSETQ. The CDR3: CASSLRNRESSSYEQYF. The CDR3 DNA follows: TGCGCCAGCAGCTTACGAAACAGGGAAAGCAGTTCCTACGAGCAGTACTTC.

With regard to this clonotype: A single base separates this from a much larger clone, so it may be a read error. The gene calls are TRBV20-1 and TRBJ2-7, with D perhaps TRBD2 (6 bases). V was shortened by 1 base and J by 8 bases, with 12 bases between the two germline ends. The CDR3 loop spans 12 amino acids. Germline lookup yields CDR1 DFQATT and CDR2 SNEGSKA (reference sequence). CDR3 protein: CSARGFGGKQYF. CDR3 in DNA: TGCAGTGCTAGAGGGTTTGGCGGGAAGCAGTACTTC.

The chain recombines TRBV28 with TRBJ1-2; TRBD1 aligns across 9 bases. The CDR3 has 18 amino acids. In germline, CDR1 is MDHEN, CDR2 SYDVKM. The V gene end was trimmed by 5 bases and the J gene end by 5 bases; junction bases not matched to a gene: 18. The CDR3 coding sequence is TGTGCCAGCAGTGTTCGTATGAAGAGTACAGGGGGCTTATATGGCTACACCTTC. It specifies CASSVRMKSTGGLYGYTF.